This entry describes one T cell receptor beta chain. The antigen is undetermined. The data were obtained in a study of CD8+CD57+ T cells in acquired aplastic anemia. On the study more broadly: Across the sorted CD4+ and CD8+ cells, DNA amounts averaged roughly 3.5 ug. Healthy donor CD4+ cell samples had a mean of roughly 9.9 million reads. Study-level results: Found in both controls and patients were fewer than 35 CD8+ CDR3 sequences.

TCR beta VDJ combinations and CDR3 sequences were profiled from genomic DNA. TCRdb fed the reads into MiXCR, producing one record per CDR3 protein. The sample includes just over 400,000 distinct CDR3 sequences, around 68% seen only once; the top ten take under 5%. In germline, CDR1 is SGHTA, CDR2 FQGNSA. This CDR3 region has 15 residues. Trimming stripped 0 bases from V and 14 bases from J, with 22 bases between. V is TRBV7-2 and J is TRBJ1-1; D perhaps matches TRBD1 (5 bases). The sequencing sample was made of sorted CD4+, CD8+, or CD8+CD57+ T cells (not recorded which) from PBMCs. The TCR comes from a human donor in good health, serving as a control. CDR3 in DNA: TGTGCCAGCAGCTTAGCTTATAGGGGAGAGACTCAGTACTTCTTT. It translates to CASSLAYRGETQYFF.